The rows below give T cell receptor beta chains drawn from one sample of a study of T cell responses to AZD1222 COVID-19 vaccine. Sequencing was performed with immunoSEQ multiplex PCR; in TCRdb, only in-frame clones are kept and a portion is missing. There are about 150,000 clones in the sample; approximately 90% occur only once, and around 2.2% lies in the top ten. The sample was peripheral blood, taken on day 0 of AZD1222 vaccination. The receptors originated from an adult in good health. Both conserved end residues are part of each CDR3. The D gene is left open where the match is weak. Size is omitted from some rows. Given values are once, few, many or a class for expanded clones.

cdr3_length	v_call	j_call	clone_size	d_call	cdr3_aa	cdr3_nt
13	TRBV19	TRBJ1-2	.	.	CASSIPTPYGYTF	TGTGCCAGTAGTATACCTACCCCCTACGGCTACACCTTC
17	TRBV5-5	TRBJ1-2	few	TRBD1	CASSPSPRDRGRNGYTF	TGTGCCAGCAGCCCGAGCCCCCGGGACAGGGGGCGAAATGGCTACACCTTC
12	TRBV29-1	TRBJ2-2	.	.	CSVEWETGELFF	TGCAGCGTTGAATGGGAGACCGGGGAGCTGTTTTTT
15	TRBV11-3	TRBJ2-2	.	TRBD2	CASSPGLASSGELFF	TGTGCCAGCAGCCCTGGACTAGCAAGCAGCGGGGAGCTGTTTTTT
15	TRBV6-5	TRBJ2-3	.	TRBD1	CASSPTGGNTDTQYF	TGTGCCAGCAGTCCGACAGGGGGGAACACAGATACGCAGTATTTT
15	TRBV27	TRBJ2-5	.	TRBD2	CASSLRLAGAGAQYF	TGTGCCAGCAGTTTGAGGCTAGCGGGAGCGGGGGCCCAGTACTTC
12	TRBV7-9	TRBJ1-1	.	.	CASTRGGTEAFF	TGTGCCAGCACTAGGGGCGGAACTGAAGCTTTCTTT
15	TRBV6-2/TRBV6-3	TRBJ1-2	.	.	CASSSPGRYGDGYTF	TGTGCCAGCAGTTCGCCGGGACGATATGGTGATGGCTACACCTTC
15	TRBV4-3	TRBJ1-2	.	.	CASSPFQTDNYGYTF	TGCGCCAGCAGCCCCTTCCAGACCGACAACTATGGCTACACCTTC
15	TRBV7-8	TRBJ2-3	few	.	CASSYNYRSTDTQYF	TGTGCCAGCAGCTATAACTACCGGAGCACAGATACGCAGTATTTT
14	TRBV6-5	TRBJ1-5	.	.	CASSRGQGRQPQHF	TGTGCCAGCAGTAGGGGTCAGGGAAGGCAGCCCCAGCATTTT
14	TRBV19	TRBJ1-1	.	.	CASRKDRTNGEAFF	TGTGCCAGTAGGAAGGACAGAACAAACGGTGAGGCTTTCTTT
14	TRBV19	TRBJ2-5	.	.	CASSIRQGDWTQYF	TGTGCCAGTAGTATCAGGCAGGGGGACTGGACCCAGTACTTC
13	TRBV12-3/TRBV12-4	TRBJ1-2	.	.	CASSLGTGYGYTF	TGTGCCAGCAGTTTGGGTACAGGGTACGGCTACACCTTC
14	TRBV6-2/TRBV6-3	TRBJ2-7	.	.	CASSYGGNSYEQYF	TGTGCCAGCAGTTACGGGGGGAACTCCTACGAGCAGTACTTC
16	TRBV7-6	TRBJ2-3	.	TRBD1	CASSYKSGQGADTQYF	TGTGCCAGCAGCTATAAGAGCGGTCAGGGGGCAGATACGCAGTATTTT
14	TRBV19	TRBJ1-4	.	.	CASLQGAPNEKLFF	TGTGCCAGCCTCCAGGGAGCCCCTAATGAAAAACTGTTTTTT
14	TRBV19	TRBJ2-7	.	.	CASRQYRESYEQYF	TGTGCCAGTAGACAATACAGGGAATCCTACGAGCAGTACTTC
13	TRBV7-2	TRBJ2-1	.	TRBD1	CASRDRIYNEQFF	TGTGCCAGCCGGGACAGAATATACAATGAGCAGTTCTTC
16	TRBV30	TRBJ2-1	.	TRBD2	CACLTGAGGGYNEQFF	TGTGCCTGCCTAACCGGGGCGGGAGGGGGATACAATGAGCAGTTCTTC
14	TRBV9	TRBJ2-5	.	TRBD1	CASSKGGLRETQYF	TGTGCCAGCAGTAAAGGGGGCCTTAGGGAGACCCAGTACTTC
20	TRBV3-1/TRBV3-2	TRBJ2-1	few	TRBD2	CASSQDKGRTSGREHNEQFF	TGTGCCAGCAGCCAAGATAAGGGAAGGACTAGCGGGAGAGAGCACAATGAGCAGTTCTTC
17	TRBV28	TRBJ2-3	.	TRBD1	CASSSTTGGWGTDTQYF	TGTGCCAGCAGTTCTACCACAGGGGGCTGGGGCACAGATACGCAGTATTTT
13	TRBV30	TRBJ2-7	.	.	CAWSVRGGGEQYF	TGTGCCTGGAGTGTACGAGGCGGCGGCGAGCAGTACTTC
13	TRBV7-2	TRBJ1-1	.	.	CASSLDGWAEAFF	TGTGCCAGCAGCTTAGATGGATGGGCTGAAGCTTTCTTT
14	TRBV7-2	TRBJ2-7	.	TRBD1	CASSAQTGIYEQYF	TGTGCCAGCAGCGCACAGACAGGGATCTACGAGCAGTACTTC
16	TRBV5-8	TRBJ1-5	.	TRBD1	CASSLLRQGDDQPQHF	TGTGCCAGCAGCTTATTACGACAGGGTGATGATCAGCCCCAGCATTTT
15	TRBV6-5	TRBJ1-5	.	.	CASSEGGASNQPQHF	TGTGCCAGCAGCGAGGGGGGGGCGAGCAATCAGCCCCAGCATTTT
15	TRBV4-3	TRBJ2-7	.	TRBD2	CASSQDRGGRYEQYF	TGCGCCAGCAGCCAAGATCGCGGGGGGCGCTACGAGCAGTACTTC
12	TRBV11-3	TRBJ2-7	.	.	CASSLDSYEQYF	TGTGCCAGCAGCTTAGATAGCTACGAGCAGTACTTC
13	TRBV2	TRBJ2-3	few	.	CASRGTDTDTQYF	TGTGCCAGCAGGGGGACGGACACAGATACGCAGTATTTT